This entry lists 12 T cell receptor beta chains sequenced from one sample in a study of early T cells in non-severe SARS-CoV-2 infection. TCRdb used MiXCR to reprocess the 5' RACE reads, holding one entry per CDR3 protein. This sample has tens of thousands of distinct CDR3 sequences, with more than 9% found just once. The sequenced sample was whole blood. All receptors derive from an adult who was a healthcare worker with PCR-confirmed SARS-CoV-2 infection or an uninfected control (not recorded which).

The chain carries TRBV7-9 and TRBJ2-3, with D possibly TRBD2 on 6 matching bases. The CDR3 is 13 amino acids. Germline CDR1 reads SEHNR; CDR2 reads FQNEAQ (reference sequence). Trimming took 4 bases from V and 5 from J, leaving 10 bases between them. The CDR3: CASSWAGGDTQYF. DNA for the CDR3: TGTGCCAGCAGCTGGGCCGGGGGAGATACGCAGTATTTT.

The J gene is TRBJ2-5, the V gene TRBV20-1, with D perhaps matching TRBD2 (5 bases). Germline V lookup: CDR1 DFQATT, CDR2 SNEGSKA (reference sequence). This CDR3 has 15 amino acids. V was shortened by 6 bases and J by 3 bases, with 20 bases between the two germline ends. In DNA, the CDR3 is TGCAGTGCCACCACAGCGGAGACTCAGAAAGAGACCCAGTACTTC. Protein sequence: CSATTAETQKETQYF.

CDR3 residues: CASSPGQGHEQFF. The CDR3, as DNA: TGTGCCAGCAGTCCGGGACAGGGCCATGAGCAGTTCTTC. This chain uses TRBV6-1 with TRBJ2-1; 9 nucleotides match TRBD1. This CDR3 comprises 13 residues. In germline, CDR1 is MNHNS, CDR2 SASEGT. The V gene end was trimmed by 5 bases and the J gene end by 8 bases; junction bases not matched to a gene: 4.

The chain uses TRBV6-6 and TRBJ2-7, with a possible D match to TRBD2 (6 bases). Germline V gene lookup returns CDR1 MNHNY and CDR2 SVGAGI (reference sequence). V shed 0 bases and J shed 0 bases, with 18 bases lying between them. The CDR3 is 18 amino acids. CDR3 bases: TGTGCCAGCAGTTACTCGTCACTGGCCGGAGGGAGCTCCTACGAGCAGTACTTC. This translates into CASSYSSLAGGSSYEQYF.

The chain uses TRBV6-5 and TRBJ2-5, with D perhaps TRBD2 (7 bases). The CDR3 sequence is 15 residues long. V lost 5 bases and J 2 bases, leaving 15 bases between the germline ends. Germline lookup yields CDR1 MNHEY and CDR2 SVGAGI. CDR3 DNA sequence: TGTGCCAGCAGTGAATCCGGGGGGCAGCAAGAGACCCAGTACTTC. Amino acids: CASSESGGQQETQYF.

This clonotype was detected ten times or more. The rearrangement links TRBV29-1 to TRBJ2-3; D may match TRBD1 or TRBD2 (5 bases each). The V end was cut by 6 bases, the J end by 6 bases, with 13 bases between. The length of the CDR3 is 12 residues. Germline values: CDR1 SQVTM, CDR2 ANQGSEA. As DNA, the CDR3 is TGCAGCGTGCCACCCGGGACCGATACGCAGTATTTT. It yields the protein CSVPPGTDTQYF.

The chain carries TRBV28 and TRBJ1-1, with D maybe TRBD1 (5 bases). The V gene lost 1 base and the J gene lost 4 bases, with 13 bases spanning the gap. The CDR3 is made up of 15 amino acids. CDR1 MDHEN and CDR2 SYDVKM come from the germline V gene. CDR3 region: CASSLFRVVGTEAFF. CDR3 nucleotides: TGTGCCAGCAGTTTATTCAGGGTTGTGGGCACTGAAGCTTTCTTT. Based on the CDR3 plus reference TRBV28 and TRBJ1-1, the full variable domain is DVKVTQSSRYLVKRTGEKVFLECVQDMDHENMFWYRQDPGLGLRLIYFSYDVKMKEKGDIPEGYSVSREKKERFSLILESASTNQTSMYLCASSLFRVVGTEAFFGQGTRLTVV.

This clonotype has at least ten counts. The chain joins TRBV7-2 to TRBJ1-1; D gene ambiguous. V was trimmed by 5 bases and J by 0 bases, leaving 7 bases between them. CDR3 length equals 13 residues. The germline CDR1 and CDR2 sequences are SGHTA and FQGNSA. In DNA form, the CDR3 reads TGTGCCAGCAGCAGCCAGTTGAACACTGAAGCTTTCTTT. It encodes CASSSQLNTEAFF. Using reference TRBV7-2 and TRBJ1-1 for the parts outside the CDR3, the full variable domain is GAGVSQSPSNKVTEKGKDVELRCDPISGHTALYWYRQSLGQGLEFLIYFQGNSAPDKSGLPSDRFSAERTGGSVSTLTIQRTQQEDSAVYLCASSSQLNTEAFFGQGTRLTVV.

The chain has TRBV11-1 and TRBJ2-1, with TRBD1 as a possible D gene (6 bases). Trimming removed 3 bases at V and 7 bases at J, with 13 bases between. The CDR3 consists of 14 residues. Germline V gene lookup returns CDR1 SGHAT and CDR2 FQDESV (reference sequence). This chain's CDR3 is CASSFEQGRNEQFF. CDR3 bases: TGTGCCAGCAGCTTTGAACAGGGAAGGAATGAGCAGTTCTTC.

This clonotype appeared a few times. V gene TRBV3-1 combines with J gene TRBJ2-7; TRBD2 aligns across 10 bases. CDR1 LGHDT and CDR2 YNNKEL come from the germline V gene (reference sequence). V lost 3 bases, J lost 2 bases, and 4 bases stayed unmatched. The CDR3 sequence is 15 residues long. The CDR3 loop reads CASSHRLAGAYEQYF. The DNA of the CDR3 is TGTGCCAGCAGCCATCGTCTAGCGGGGGCCTACGAGCAGTACTTC.

Only a few counts were recorded for this clonotype. The rearrangement links TRBV3-1 to TRBJ2-3, with TRBD1 identical over 7 bases. V was pared by 4 bases and J by 2 bases, with 6 bases of the junction left unmatched. Per the germline V gene, CDR1 is LGHDT and CDR2 is YNNKEL (reference sequence). This CDR3 is 15 amino acids long. The CDR3 is CASSPTGLDTDTQYF. CDR3 coding DNA: TGTGCCAGCAGCCCGACAGGGCTGGACACAGATACGCAGTATTTT.

This clonotype was counted ten times or more. The genes are TRBV7-8 and TRBJ1-6; no clear D gene. CDR1 is SGHVS, CDR2 FQNEAQ, per germline. The CDR3 loop spans 15 amino acids. Trimming took 4 bases from V and 10 from J, leaving 17 bases between them. The CDR3 is CASSYFIGFESPLHF. For the CDR3, the DNA is TGTGCCAGCAGCTACTTTATCGGGTTCGAATCACCCCTCCACTTT.